What follows are 32 T cell receptor beta chains derived from one specimen sequenced in a study of PD-1 blockade in classical Hodgkin lymphoma. Data came from immunoSEQ multiplex PCR; TCRdb stores just in-frame clones and leaves some out. Of roughly 100,000 clones in the sample, around 80% were seen once. Time point here: cycle 4 day 1 (C4D1), after 6 weeks of nivolumab. Relapse was seen in all patients after autologous stem cell transplantation, and brentuximab vedotin exposure was variable. The sequenced sample was peripheral blood mononuclear cells (PBMCs), obtained before the fourth cycle of nivolumab. The receptors stem from a human donor with classical Hodgkin lymphoma.

DNA of the CDR3: TGCGCCAGCATTTCGTCGCCAGAGAACACTGAAGCTTTCTTT. Protein product: CASISSPENTEAFF. The rearrangement uses TRBV5-1 and TRBJ1-1, with D hard to call. The CDR3 has 14 amino acids. Trimming left V 6 bases short and J 1 base short, with 13 bases between. The V gene's germline CDR1 is SGHRS and CDR2 YFSETQ.

The rearrangement joins TRBV2 to TRBJ1-2, with TRBD1 as a possible D gene (6 bases). V was trimmed by 8 bases and J by 4 bases, leaving 14 bases between them. Germline loops: CDR1 SNHLY, CDR2 FYNNEI. CDR3 size: 13 residues. CDR3 sequence reads: CASSRGAVYGYTF. The CDR3 DNA reads TGTGCCAGCTCCCGGGGGGCGGTCTATGGCTACACCTTC.

This chain connects TRBV5-6 to TRBJ2-5; TRBD1 matches at 11 bases. Germline V lookup: CDR1 SGHDT, CDR2 YYEEEE. CDR3 length: 16 amino acids. V shed 0 bases and J 5 bases; nucleotides not matched to a gene: 6. The CDR3 loop is CASSLGTGGRVETQYF. The CDR3 nucleotides read TGTGCCAGCAGCTTGGGGACAGGGGGCCGCGTGGAGACCCAGTACTTC.

V usage is TRBV30 and J usage is TRBJ1-4; maybe TRBD1 (5 bases). CDR1 and CDR2 from the germline V gene are GTSNPN and SVGIG (reference sequence). The CDR3 runs to 17 residues. V lost 0 bases and J 7 bases, leaving 21 bases between the germline ends. As DNA, the CDR3 is TGTGCCTGGAGTGTAAGCTCGGGACGCACATCCGGTGAAAAACTGTTTTTT. Translating it yields CAWSVSSGRTSGEKLFF.

This clone has just a few counts. The chain combines TRBV30 with TRBJ2-1; tentatively, D is TRBD2 (5 bases). The germline CDR1 and CDR2 sequences are GTSNPN and SVGIG (reference sequence). There are 18 residues in the CDR3. V was clipped by 0 bases and J by 4 bases, with 22 bases between them. CDR3 sequence (DNA): TGTGCCTGGAGTGTACGGAATTTGAGGGAGCGGTGGTACAATGAGCAGTTCTTC. Protein sequence: CAWSVRNLRERWYNEQFF.

The rearrangement links TRBV4-1 to TRBJ1-3, with D possibly being TRBD1 (5 bases). The CDR3 consists of 14 residues. CDR1 is MGHRA and CDR2 is YSYEKL in the germline V gene. V lost 4 bases and J 4 bases, leaving 11 bases between the germline ends. CDR3 amino acids: CASSRLRTGNTIYF. The CDR3 DNA is TGCGCCAGCAGCCGACTAAGGACAGGAAACACCATATATTTT.

This clone was observed a single time. This chain uses TRBV5-5 with TRBJ1-2; no clear D. The ends were cut back, 0 bases at V and 7 bases at J, with 13 bases in the middle. There are 14 residues in the CDR3. Germline CDR1 reads SGHKS; CDR2 reads YYEKEE (reference sequence). Here the CDR3 reads CASSLAILRAGYTF. CDR3 nucleotides: TGTGCCAGCAGCTTGGCGATCTTGAGGGCTGGCTACACCTTC.

The chain joins TRBV28 to TRBJ2-7, with a tentative D call TRBD1 (6 bases). Trimming pared 3 bases from V and 6 bases from J, leaving 9 bases between. CDR1 MDHEN and CDR2 SYDVKM come from the germline V gene. There are 12 residues in the CDR3. The CDR3, as DNA: TGTGCCAGCAGTTTTCAAGGGGGCGAGCAGTACTTC. Translating it yields CASSFQGGEQYF.

The V call is TRBV6-6, the J call TRBJ2-7; D is possibly TRBD1 or TRBD2 (7 bases each). Looked up from germline, CDR1 is MNHNY and CDR2 is SVGAGI (reference sequence). V was pared by 4 bases and J by 3 bases, with 16 bases between. The CDR3 runs 15 residues. The CDR3: CASSFTQGGVYEQYF. DNA of the CDR3: TGTGCCAGCAGTTTCACCCAGGGGGGGGTCTACGAGCAGTACTTC.

V is TRBV29-1 and J is TRBJ2-3; 10 positions match TRBD2. With 5 bases clipped from V and 4 bases from J, the junction kept 3 bases outside the gene matches. CDR3 length: 13 residues. Germline V gene lookup returns CDR1 SQVTM and CDR2 ANQGSEA. This CDR3 is CSVSGRASDTQYF. CDR3 coding DNA: TGCAGCGTTAGCGGGAGGGCCTCAGATACGCAGTATTTT.

The rearrangement links TRBV18 to TRBJ2-1; 7 bases match TRBD1. Trimming took 3 bases from V and 1 from J; bases not matched to a gene: 3. The CDR3 is made up of 15 amino acids. Germline CDR1 and CDR2: KGHSH and LQKENI. This CDR3 reads CASSPGQESYNEQFF. For the CDR3, the DNA is TGTGCCAGCTCACCCGGACAGGAGTCCTACAATGAGCAGTTCTTC.

The V call is TRBV7-3, the J call TRBJ2-1; possible D gene TRBD2, 5 bases. The CDR3 covers 15 residues. Trimming removed 1 base at V and 8 bases at J, with 15 bases between. CDR1 is SGHTA, CDR2 FQGTGA, per germline. CDR3 bases: TGTGCCAGCAGCTTAAGTCTAGCAAACTTCGATGAGCAGTTCTTC. Protein product: CASSLSLANFDEQFF. Drawing the rest from reference TRBV7-3 and TRBJ2-1, the complete variable domain is GAGVSQTPSNKVTEKGKYVELRCDPISGHTALYWYRQSLGQGPEFLIYFQGTGAADDSGLPNDRFFAVRPEGSVSTLKIQRTERGDSAVYLCASSLSLANFDEQFFGPGTRLTVL.

This clone was counted only a few times. This rearrangement joins TRBV4-1 to TRBJ1-2; 7 bases map to TRBD1. This CDR3 has 13 amino acids. The germline V gene has CDR1 MGHRA and CDR2 YSYEKL. V lost 5 bases and J lost 7; bases outside the gene matches: 7. The CDR3 DNA is TGCGCCAGCAGCGTACGACAGGGTGTTGGCTACACCTTC. It encodes CASSVRQGVGYTF.

J is TRBJ1-1 and V is TRBV30; D not certain. Trimming stripped 2 bases from V and 3 bases from J, with 7 bases between. The V gene's germline CDR1 is GTSNPN and CDR2 SVGIG (reference sequence). CDR3 length: 12 residues. In nucleotides, the CDR3 is TGTGCCTGGAGTTCAAGGGACACTGAAGCTTTCTTT. This gives the protein CAWSSRDTEAFF.

The chain employs TRBV7-9 and TRBJ1-5, with TRBD1 matching 8 bases. CDR1 SEHNR and CDR2 FQNEAQ come from the germline V gene (reference sequence). The CDR3 totals 14 residues. Trimming removed 6 bases from V and 3 bases from J; junction bases left unmatched: 4. The CDR3 coding sequence is TGTGCCAGCAGTGGGACAGGCGTCAATCAGCCCCAGCATTTT. This codes for CASSGTGVNQPQHF.

This rearrangement joins TRBV19 to TRBJ2-3, with D hard to call. The CDR3 contains 13 residues. The V and J ends lost 7 bases and 4 bases respectively, with 12 bases between them. Germline V gene sequence: CDR1 LNHDA, CDR2 SQIVND (reference sequence). CDR3 sequence reads: CASNPTGADTQYF. CDR3 DNA sequence: TGTGCCAGTAACCCCACGGGTGCAGATACGCAGTATTTT.

V and J are TRBV19 and TRBJ2-2, with no clear D. Trimming took off 8 bases at V and 1 base at J, with 11 bases between the two ends. CDR1 and CDR2 from the germline V gene are LNHDA and SQIVND (reference sequence). The CDR3 has 14 amino acids. Here the CDR3 DNA reads TGTGCCAGTCTCTGGCGACAGAACACCGGGGAGCTGTTTTTT. Translated, it gives CASLWRQNTGELFF.

V gene TRBV2 combines with J gene TRBJ1-5, with no clear D. Trimming took off 3 bases at V and 6 bases at J, with 9 bases between the two ends. The CDR3 contains 13 residues. Germline assignment: CDR1 SNHLY and CDR2 FYNNEI. CDR3 sequence: CASSEGFGQPQHF. CDR3 DNA: TGTGCCAGCAGTGAGGGGTTCGGTCAGCCCCAGCATTTT.

This clone was detected a few times. The chain has TRBV2 and TRBJ1-2; TRBD1 is a possible D gene (5 bases). Looked up from germline, CDR1 is SNHLY and CDR2 is FYNNEI. This CDR3 is built from 13 residues. V shed 4 bases and J shed 2 bases, with 8 bases lying between them. The CDR3 is CASSAGSNYGYTF. The DNA of the CDR3 is TGTGCCAGCAGTGCAGGGTCCAACTATGGCTACACCTTC.

The chain uses TRBV5-4 and TRBJ2-5; TRBD1 matches at 7 bases. The CDR3 is 14 residues long. Germline CDR1 is SGHNT and CDR2 is YYREEE (reference sequence). The trim removed 1 base at V and 5 bases at J, leaving 5 bases unmatched. CDR3 residues: CASSLKGAGETQYF. The DNA for the CDR3 is TGTGCCAGCAGCTTGAAGGGGGCTGGGGAGACCCAGTACTTC.

The chain combines TRBV5-6 with TRBJ2-1, with D possibly being TRBD1 or TRBD2 (5 bases each). CDR3 length: 15 amino acids. The germline V and J ends were trimmed by 0 bases and 9 bases, with 16 bases remaining between them. In germline, CDR1 is SGHDT, CDR2 YYEEEE. The CDR3 DNA follows: TGTGCCAGCAGCTTGGAAGGCAGGGACGCAGGTGAGCAGTTCTTC. Translating gives CASSLEGRDAGEQFF. Supplemented by reference TRBV5-6 and TRBJ2-1, the full variable domain reads DAGVTQSPTHLIKTRGQQVTLRCSPKSGHDTVSWYQQALGQGPQFIFQYYEEEERQRGNFPDRFSGHQFPNYSSELNVNALLLGDSALYLCASSLEGRDAGEQFFGPGTRLTVL.

V gene TRBV6-5 combines with J gene TRBJ1-1; no clear D. CDR1 is MNHEY, CDR2 SVGAGI, per germline. CDR3 length: 13 residues. V was trimmed by 9 bases and J by 2 bases, leaving 13 bases between them. The CDR3 loop is CASNRATNTEAFF. The DNA for the CDR3 is TGTGCCAGTAACCGGGCCACAAACACTGAAGCTTTCTTT.

Comment on this clone: Other DNA sequences within the sample encode an identical CDR3. The J gene is TRBJ1-1, the V gene TRBV6-5; D unresolved. Looked up from germline, CDR1 is MNHEY and CDR2 is SVGAGI. The CDR3 spans 13 residues. V lost 0 bases and J 1 base, leaving 3 bases between the germline ends. CDR3 DNA: TGTGCCAGCAGTTACTCTCAGAACACTGAAGCTTTCTTT. Translated, it gives CASSYSQNTEAFF.

The chain employs TRBV27 and TRBJ2-2; TRBD1 might be the D (5 bases). Germline CDR1 is MNHEY and CDR2 is SMNVEV (reference sequence). The V gene lost 1 base and the J gene lost 0 bases, with 6 bases spanning the gap. This CDR3 is 15 amino acids long. The chain's CDR3 is CASSLWGPNTGELFF. The CDR3 nucleotides are TGTGCCAGCAGTTTATGGGGCCCGAACACCGGGGAGCTGTTTTTT.

The chain carries TRBV5-1 and TRBJ1-2, with a tentative D call TRBD1 (6 bases). The CDR3 is 13 amino acids. Germline V gene data show CDR1 as SGHRS and CDR2 as YFSETQ. Trimming removed 3 bases at V and 5 bases at J, with 11 bases between. The CDR3 protein is CASSSSGEYGYTF. CDR3 DNA sequence: TGCGCCAGCAGCTCCTCAGGGGAATATGGCTACACCTTC.

CDR3 residues: CASRSTGTTNEKLFF. The CDR3 coding sequence is TGTGCCAGCAGATCTACAGGGACAACTAATGAAAAACTGTTTTTT. This chain links TRBV28 with TRBJ1-4; D perhaps matches TRBD1 (6 bases). Germline loops: CDR1 MDHEN, CDR2 SYDVKM. V lost 6 bases, J lost 0 bases, and 11 bases lay in between. The CDR3 consists of 15 residues.

V gene TRBV5-8 combines with J gene TRBJ2-6, with D possibly TRBD2 on 5 matching bases. V lost 0 bases, J lost 2 bases, and 6 bases lay in between. The germline V gene encodes CDR1 SGHTS and CDR2 YDEGEE. The CDR3 totals 15 residues. This CDR3 is CASSLEAAGANVLTF. As DNA, the CDR3 is TGTGCCAGCAGCTTGGAAGCGGCTGGGGCCAACGTCCTGACTTTC.

This chain uses TRBV27 with TRBJ2-1; 15 bases line up with TRBD2. V was pared by 5 bases and J by 2 bases, with 4 bases of the junction left unmatched. CDR1 and CDR2 from the germline V gene are MNHEY and SMNVEV (reference sequence). This CDR3 is built from 17 residues. The CDR3, as DNA: TGTGCCAGCAGTAAGGGACTAGCGGGAGGTACCTACAATGAGCAGTTCTTC. As protein: CASSKGLAGGTYNEQFF.

This clone was seen a few times. This sequence joins TRBV6-6 and TRBJ2-3; D uncertain. This CDR3 has 11 residues. Trimming removed 4 bases at V and 3 bases at J, with 2 bases between. From germline, CDR1 is MNHNY and CDR2 SVGAGI (reference sequence). As DNA, the CDR3 is TGTGCCAGCAGTTTGACAGATACGCAGTATTTT. This sequence encodes CASSLTDTQYF.

This CDR3 is CASSLGRTSGSGETQYF. The CDR3 DNA reads as TGTGCCAGCAGCTTAGGGCGGACTAGCGGATCTGGAGAGACCCAGTACTTC. J is TRBJ2-5 and V is TRBV11-3, with 10 bases matching TRBD2. Germline V gives CDR1 SGHNT, CDR2 YENEEA. The CDR3 is 17 amino acids. The V and J ends lost 1 base and 4 bases, in that order; junction bases with no gene match: 9.

The chain links TRBV5-1 to TRBJ1-5, with 7 bases matching TRBD1. J was trimmed by 1 base and V by 1 base; bases with no gene match: 2. The CDR3 contains 15 residues. Germline V gene sequence: CDR1 SGHRS, CDR2 YFSETQ. The CDR3 spells CASSLQGVSNQPQHF. In DNA form, the CDR3 reads TGCGCCAGCAGCTTGCAGGGGGTAAGCAATCAGCCCCAGCATTTT.

With respect to this clone: Compared with germline, one end of the junction differs, possibly owing to a read error. The V and J genes are TRBV19 and TRBJ2-2, with TRBD2 matching over 15 bases. The CDR3 covers 17 residues. The germline V gene has CDR1 LNHDA and CDR2 SQIVND (reference sequence). DNA for the CDR3: TGTGTCAGTCCGGGACTAGCGGGGGGAGCGAACACCGGGGAGCTGTTTTTT. This gives the protein CVSPGLAGGANTGELFF.